This entry describes one T cell receptor (beta chain). Its matching antigen is unknown. The data derive from a study of OX40 agonist ivuxolimab in advanced cancers. The study's findings and limits: Low clonal expansion, among the lowest seen, marked partial responders at 0.1-3.0 mg/kg.

Germline-derived CDR1 and CDR2 are SGHRS and YFSETQ. This CDR3 is 15 amino acids long. Trimming shortened V by 2 bases and J by 4 bases, and 15 bases separated the two germline ends. Clones were sequenced by immunoSEQ multiplex PCR, and TCRdb holds only the in-frame ones, with some missing. The sample carries 70,000 or so clones, 80% to 90% recorded once. The rearrangement joins TRBV5-1 to TRBJ2-5; D unresolved. The sequencing used CD4+ or CD8+ T cells sorted from blood, collected in a trial of the OX40 agonist ivuxolimab. This receptor was obtained from an adult with an advanced solid tumor such as melanoma, head and neck, liver or kidney cancer. The CDR3 reads CASSFGQVVIETQYF. DNA for the CDR3: TGCGCCAGCAGCTTCGGGCAGGTGGTTATAGAGACCCAGTACTTC.